This TCR beta chain was sequenced during a study of chemoradiotherapy in HPV16-positive cancers. Only in-frame clones appear in the TCRdb table, and some are missing; sequencing was by immunoSEQ multiplex PCR. The table lists more than 11,000 clones, about two thirds of them singletons, with roughly 19% in the top ten. The CDR3 runs 16 residues. CDR1 is SGHDN and CDR2 is FVKESK in the germline V gene. The V and J ends lost 2 bases and 4 bases, in that order; junction bases with no gene match: 4. This material was collected from a patient who underwent chemoradiotherapy. This clonotype was obtained from a human donor with HPV-associated anogenital cancer. This rearrangement joins TRBV14 to TRBJ2-1, with 11 bases matching TRBD1. The CDR3 DNA sequence: TGTGCCAGCAGCCAACTCGGGACAGGGGGGTACAATGAGCAGTTCTTC. This encodes CASSQLGTGGYNEQFF.